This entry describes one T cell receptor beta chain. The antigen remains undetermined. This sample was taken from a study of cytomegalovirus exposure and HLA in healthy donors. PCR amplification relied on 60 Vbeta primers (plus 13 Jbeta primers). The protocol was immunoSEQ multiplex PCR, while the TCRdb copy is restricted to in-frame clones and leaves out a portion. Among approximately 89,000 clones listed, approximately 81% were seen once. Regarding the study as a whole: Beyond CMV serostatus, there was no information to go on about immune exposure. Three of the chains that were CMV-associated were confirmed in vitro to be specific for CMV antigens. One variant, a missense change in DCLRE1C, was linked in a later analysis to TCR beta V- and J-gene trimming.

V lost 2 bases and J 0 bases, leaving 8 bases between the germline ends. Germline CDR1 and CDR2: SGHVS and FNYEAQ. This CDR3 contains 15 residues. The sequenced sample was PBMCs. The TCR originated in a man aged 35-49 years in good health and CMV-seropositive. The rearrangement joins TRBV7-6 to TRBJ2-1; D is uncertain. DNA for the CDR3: TGTGCCAGCAGCTTATCTGGTAGCTCCTACAATGAGCAGTTCTTC. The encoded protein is CASSLSGSSYNEQFF.